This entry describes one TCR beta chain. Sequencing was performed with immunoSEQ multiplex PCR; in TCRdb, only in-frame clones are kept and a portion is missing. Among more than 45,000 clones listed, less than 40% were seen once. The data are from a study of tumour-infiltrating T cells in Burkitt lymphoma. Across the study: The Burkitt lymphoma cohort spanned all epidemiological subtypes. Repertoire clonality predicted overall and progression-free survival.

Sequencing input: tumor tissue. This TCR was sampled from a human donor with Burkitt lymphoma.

CDR3 sequence (DNA): TGTGCCAGCAGACGAAAACGGGAAATGAACACTGAAGCTTTCTTT. Protein sequence: CASRRKREMNTEAFF. The chain has TRBV6-6 and TRBJ1-1; D unclear. The CDR3 sequence is 15 residues long. V lost 6 bases and J 0 bases, leaving 14 bases between the germline ends. Germline V gene sequence: CDR1 MNHNY, CDR2 SVGAGI (reference sequence).